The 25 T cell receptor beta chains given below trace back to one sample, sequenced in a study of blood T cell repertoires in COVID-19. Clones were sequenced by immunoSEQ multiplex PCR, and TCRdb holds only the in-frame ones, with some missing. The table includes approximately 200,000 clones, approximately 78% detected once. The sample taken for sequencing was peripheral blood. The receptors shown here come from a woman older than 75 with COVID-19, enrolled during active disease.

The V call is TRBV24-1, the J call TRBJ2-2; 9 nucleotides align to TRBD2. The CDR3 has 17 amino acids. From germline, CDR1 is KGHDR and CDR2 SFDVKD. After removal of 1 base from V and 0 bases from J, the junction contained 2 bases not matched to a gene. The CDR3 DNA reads TGTGCCACCAGTGATTTTCTAGCGGGGTCGAACACCGGGGAGCTGTTTTTT. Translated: CATSDFLAGSNTGELFF.

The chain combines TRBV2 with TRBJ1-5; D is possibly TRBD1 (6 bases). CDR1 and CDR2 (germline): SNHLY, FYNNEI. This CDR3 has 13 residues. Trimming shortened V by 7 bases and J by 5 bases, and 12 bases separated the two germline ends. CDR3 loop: CASKTGRDQPQHF. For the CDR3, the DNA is TGTGCCAGCAAAACAGGGCGGGATCAGCCCCAGCATTTT.

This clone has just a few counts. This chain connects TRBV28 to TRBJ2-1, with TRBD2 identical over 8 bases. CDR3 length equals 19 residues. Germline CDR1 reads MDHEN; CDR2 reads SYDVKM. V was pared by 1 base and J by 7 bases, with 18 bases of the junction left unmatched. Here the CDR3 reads CASSLSIYPTSRGGNEQFF. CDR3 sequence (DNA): TGTGCCAGCAGTTTATCCATATACCCGACTAGTCGGGGGGGGAATGAGCAGTTCTTC.

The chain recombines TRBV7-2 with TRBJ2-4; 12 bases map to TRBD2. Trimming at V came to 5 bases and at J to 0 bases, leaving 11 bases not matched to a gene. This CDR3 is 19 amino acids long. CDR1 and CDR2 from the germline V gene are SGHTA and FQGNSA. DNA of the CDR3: TGTGCCAGCAGCGGGGGGGACAGGACTAGCGGGATAGCCAAAAACATTCAGTACTTC. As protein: CASSGGDRTSGIAKNIQYF. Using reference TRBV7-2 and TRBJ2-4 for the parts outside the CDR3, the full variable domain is GAGVSQSPSNKVTEKGKDVELRCDPISGHTALYWYRQSLGQGLEFLIYFQGNSAPDKSGLPSDRFSAERTGGSVSTLTIQRTQQEDSAVYLCASSGGDRTSGIAKNIQYFGAGTRLSVL.

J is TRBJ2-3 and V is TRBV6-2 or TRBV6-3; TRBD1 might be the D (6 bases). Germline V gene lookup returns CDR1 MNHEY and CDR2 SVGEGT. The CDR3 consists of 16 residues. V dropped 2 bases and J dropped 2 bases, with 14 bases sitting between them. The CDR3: CASSYPRGGVTDTQYF. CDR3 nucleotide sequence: TGTGCCAGCAGTTACCCCAGGGGCGGCGTCACAGATACGCAGTATTTT.

CDR3 region: CASSLTGRGGYTF. CDR3 DNA: TGTGCCAGCAGTTTAACAGGCAGGGGTGGCTACACCTTC. This sequence joins TRBV27 and TRBJ1-2, with D tentatively TRBD1 (6 bases). Germline V lookup: CDR1 MNHEY, CDR2 SMNVEV (reference sequence). The V end lost 2 bases, the J end lost 7 bases, and 11 bases lay between the germline ends. The CDR3 is 13 amino acids.

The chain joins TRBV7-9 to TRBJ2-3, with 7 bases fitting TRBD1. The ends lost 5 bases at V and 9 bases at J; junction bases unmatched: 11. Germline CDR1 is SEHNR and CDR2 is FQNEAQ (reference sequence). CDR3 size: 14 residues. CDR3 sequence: CASSPRQGGLTQYF. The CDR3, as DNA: TGTGCCAGCAGCCCCCGACAGGGTGGTTTAACGCAGTATTTT.

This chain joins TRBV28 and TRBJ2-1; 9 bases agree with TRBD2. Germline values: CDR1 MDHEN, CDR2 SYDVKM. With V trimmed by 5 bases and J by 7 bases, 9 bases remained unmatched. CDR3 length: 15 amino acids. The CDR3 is CASSNSGSLKNEQFF. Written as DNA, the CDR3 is TGTGCCAGCAGTAATAGCGGGAGCTTAAAAAATGAGCAGTTCTTC.

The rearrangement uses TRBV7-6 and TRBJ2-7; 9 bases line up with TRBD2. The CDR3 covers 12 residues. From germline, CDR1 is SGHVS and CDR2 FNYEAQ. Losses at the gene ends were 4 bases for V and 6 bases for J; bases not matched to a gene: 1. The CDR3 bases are TGTGCCAGCAGCTGGCGGGAGGGCGAGCAGTACTTC. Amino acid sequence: CASSWREGEQYF.

The CDR3 DNA reads TGTGCCAGCGCCGGAGGGGTTTACGAGCAGTACTTC. Its protein product is CASAGGVYEQYF. J is TRBJ2-7 and V is TRBV6-6; TRBD2 is a possible D gene (6 bases). The ends were cut back, 8 bases at V and 4 bases at J, with 12 bases in the middle. CDR1 and CDR2 from the germline V gene are MNHNY and SVGAGI (reference sequence). This CDR3 is built from 12 residues.

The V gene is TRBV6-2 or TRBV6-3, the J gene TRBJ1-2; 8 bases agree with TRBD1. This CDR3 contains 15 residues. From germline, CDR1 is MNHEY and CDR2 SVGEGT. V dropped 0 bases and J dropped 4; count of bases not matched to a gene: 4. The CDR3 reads CASSYSGQAAYGYTF. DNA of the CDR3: TGTGCCAGCAGTTACTCGGGACAGGCGGCCTATGGCTACACCTTC.

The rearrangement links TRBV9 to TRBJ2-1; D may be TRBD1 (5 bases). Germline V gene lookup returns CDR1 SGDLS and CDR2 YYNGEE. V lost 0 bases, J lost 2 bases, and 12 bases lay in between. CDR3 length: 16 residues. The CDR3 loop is CASSVVGAATYNEQFF. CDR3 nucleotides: TGTGCCAGCAGCGTAGTAGGGGCGGCCACCTACAATGAGCAGTTCTTC.

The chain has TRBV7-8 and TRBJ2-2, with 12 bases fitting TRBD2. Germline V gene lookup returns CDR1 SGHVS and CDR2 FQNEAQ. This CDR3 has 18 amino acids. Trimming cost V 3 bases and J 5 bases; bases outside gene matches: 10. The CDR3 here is CASSFSPSGLAGTGELFF. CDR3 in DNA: TGTGCCAGCAGCTTTAGTCCCTCTGGACTAGCGGGAACCGGGGAGCTGTTTTTT.

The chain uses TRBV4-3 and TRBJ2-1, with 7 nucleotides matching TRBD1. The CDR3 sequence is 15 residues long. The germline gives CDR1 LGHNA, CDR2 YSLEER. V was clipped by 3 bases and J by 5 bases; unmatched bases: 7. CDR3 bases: TGCGCCAGCAGCCACGGGTACAGGGGAAACAATGAGCAGTTCTTC. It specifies CASSHGYRGNNEQFF.

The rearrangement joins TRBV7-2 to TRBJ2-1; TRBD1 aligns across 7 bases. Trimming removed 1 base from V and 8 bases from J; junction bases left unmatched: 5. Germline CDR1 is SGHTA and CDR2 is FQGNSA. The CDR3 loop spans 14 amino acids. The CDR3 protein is CASSLDRGRDEQFF. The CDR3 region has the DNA TGTGCCAGCAGCTTAGACAGGGGTCGGGATGAGCAGTTCTTC.

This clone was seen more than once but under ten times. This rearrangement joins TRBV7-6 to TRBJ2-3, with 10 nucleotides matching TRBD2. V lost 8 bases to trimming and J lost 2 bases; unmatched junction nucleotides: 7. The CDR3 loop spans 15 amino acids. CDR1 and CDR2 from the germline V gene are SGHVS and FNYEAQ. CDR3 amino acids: CASSRAGGITDTQYF. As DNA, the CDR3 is TGTGCCAGCTCCCGAGCGGGAGGGATCACAGATACGCAGTATTTT.

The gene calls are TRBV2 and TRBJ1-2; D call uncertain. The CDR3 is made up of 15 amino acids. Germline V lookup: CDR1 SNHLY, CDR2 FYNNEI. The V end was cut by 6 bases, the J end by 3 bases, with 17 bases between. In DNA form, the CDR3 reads TGTGCCAGCAGGAAAGAGCAACCTAGGCACTATGGCTACACCTTC. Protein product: CASRKEQPRHYGYTF. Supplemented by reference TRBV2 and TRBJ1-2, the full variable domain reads EPEVTQTPSHQVTQMGQEVILRCVPISNHLYFYWYRQILGQKVEFLVSFYNNEISEKSEIFDDQFSVERPDGSNFTLKIRSTKLEDSAMYFCASRKEQPRHYGYTFGSGTRLTVV.

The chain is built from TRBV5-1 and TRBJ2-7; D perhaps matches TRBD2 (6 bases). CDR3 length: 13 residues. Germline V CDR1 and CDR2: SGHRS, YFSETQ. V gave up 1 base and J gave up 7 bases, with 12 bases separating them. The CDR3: CASSLLGSSEQYF. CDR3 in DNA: TGCGCCAGCAGCTTGCTCGGGAGTAGTGAGCAGTACTTC.

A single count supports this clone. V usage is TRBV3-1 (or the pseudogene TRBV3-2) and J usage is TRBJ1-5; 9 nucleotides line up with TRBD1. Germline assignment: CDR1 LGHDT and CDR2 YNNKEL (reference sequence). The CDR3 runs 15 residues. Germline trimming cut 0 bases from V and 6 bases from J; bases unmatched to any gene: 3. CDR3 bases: TGTGCCAGCAGCCAAGATGGGACAGGGAGTCAGCCCCAGCATTTT. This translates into CASSQDGTGSQPQHF.

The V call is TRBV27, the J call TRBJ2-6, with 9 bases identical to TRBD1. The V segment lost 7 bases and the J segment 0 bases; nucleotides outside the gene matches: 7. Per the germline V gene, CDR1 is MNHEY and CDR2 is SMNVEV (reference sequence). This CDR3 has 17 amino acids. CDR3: CASKRDRDLSGANVLTF. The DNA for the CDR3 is TGTGCCAGCAAACGGGACAGGGACCTCTCTGGGGCCAACGTCCTGACTTTC.

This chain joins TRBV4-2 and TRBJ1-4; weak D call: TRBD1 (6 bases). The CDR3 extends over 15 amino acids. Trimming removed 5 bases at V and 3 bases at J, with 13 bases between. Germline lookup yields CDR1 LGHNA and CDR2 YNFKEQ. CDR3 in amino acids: CASSVSRGSNEKLFF. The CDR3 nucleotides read TGTGCCAGCAGCGTCAGCAGGGGCTCTAATGAAAAACTGTTTTTT.

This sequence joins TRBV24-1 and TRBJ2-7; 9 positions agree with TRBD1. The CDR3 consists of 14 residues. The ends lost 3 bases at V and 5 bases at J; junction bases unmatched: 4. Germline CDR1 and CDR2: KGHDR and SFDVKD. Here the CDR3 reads CATSDPGTGHEQYF. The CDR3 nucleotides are TGTGCCACCAGTGATCCCGGGACAGGGCACGAGCAGTACTTC.

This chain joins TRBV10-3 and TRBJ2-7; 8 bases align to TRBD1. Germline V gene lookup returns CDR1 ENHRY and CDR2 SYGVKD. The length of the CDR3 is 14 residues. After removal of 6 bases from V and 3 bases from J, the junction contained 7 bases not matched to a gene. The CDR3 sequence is CAISPSGGSYEQYF. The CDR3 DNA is TGTGCCATCAGCCCTTCAGGGGGCAGCTACGAGCAGTACTTC.

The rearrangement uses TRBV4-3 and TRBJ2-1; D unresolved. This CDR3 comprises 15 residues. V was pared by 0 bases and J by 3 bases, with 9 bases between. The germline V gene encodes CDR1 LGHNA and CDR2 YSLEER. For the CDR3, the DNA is TGCGCCAGCAGCCAAGATAACGCGTACTACAATGAGCAGTTCTTC. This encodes CASSQDNAYYNEQFF.

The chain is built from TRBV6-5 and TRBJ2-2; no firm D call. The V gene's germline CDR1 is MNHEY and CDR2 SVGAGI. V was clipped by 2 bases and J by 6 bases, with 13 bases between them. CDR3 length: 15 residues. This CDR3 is CASSYAVTTAGELFF. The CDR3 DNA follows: TGTGCCAGCAGTTACGCAGTTACTACCGCCGGGGAGCTGTTTTTT.